These T cell receptor beta chains were read from a single sample in a study of OX40 agonist ivuxolimab in advanced cancers. Sequencing used immunoSEQ multiplex PCR; TCRdb keeps in-frame clones, though not all of them. The table shows more than 45,000 clones, with approximately 81% occurring only once. The sequencing here drew on CD4+ or CD8+ T cells sorted from blood, taken in a trial of the OX40 agonist ivuxolimab. The source of these receptors is an adult with an advanced solid tumor such as melanoma, head and neck, liver or kidney cancer. CDR3s include the opening cysteine and the closing phenylalanine or tryptophan. The D gene is left open where the match is weak. Some rows mark clone size as missing; the rest say once, few, many or name a class of expanded clone.

CDR3 DNA: TGTGCCAGCAGCGTAGTGCTGGGGAGCACAGATACGCAGTATTTT
CDR3 protein: CASSVVLGSTDTQYF
V gene: TRBV9
D gene: -
clone size: -
J gene: TRBJ2-3

CDR3 DNA: TGTGCCAGCAGGTTTCTCCGGGCCAGCTCCTACAATGAGCAGTTCTTC
CDR3 protein: CASRFLRASSYNEQFF
V gene: TRBV27
D gene: -
clone size: -
J gene: TRBJ2-1

CDR3 DNA: TGTGCCAGCAGCTTAGTGTCTAGCACAGATACGCAGTATTTT
CDR3 protein: CASSLVSSTDTQYF
V gene: TRBV7-8
D gene: -
clone size: -
J gene: TRBJ2-3

CDR3 DNA: TGTGCCAGCGGTTCCCCCCGGGGACTAGTCTACGAGCAGTACTTC
CDR3 protein: CASGSPRGLVYEQYF
V gene: TRBV28
D gene: TRBD2
clone size: once
J gene: TRBJ2-7

CDR3 DNA: TGTGCCAGCACCGAGGGGATGTTCACTGAAGCTTTCTTT
CDR3 protein: CASTEGMFTEAFF
V gene: TRBV7-9
D gene: -
clone size: -
J gene: TRBJ1-1

CDR3 DNA: TGTGCCAGCAGCTCCGGCTGGGGGCAGGGGTGGGACACCGGGGAGCTGTTTTTT
CDR3 protein: CASSSGWGQGWDTGELFF
V gene: TRBV5-4
D gene: -
clone size: -
J gene: TRBJ2-2

CDR3 DNA: TGTGCCAGCAGCTTGGAGCCGGGTCTGAATGAAAAACTGTTTTTT
CDR3 protein: CASSLEPGLNEKLFF
V gene: TRBV5-5
D gene: -
clone size: -
J gene: TRBJ1-4

CDR3 DNA: TGCAGCGTTGTGGAAGCCTACGAGCAGTACTTC
CDR3 protein: CSVVEAYEQYF
V gene: TRBV29-1
D gene: -
clone size: -
J gene: TRBJ2-7

CDR3 DNA: TGTGCCAGCAGCTTACAGGGGGTATACTCCTACGAGCAGTACTTC
CDR3 protein: CASSLQGVYSYEQYF
V gene: TRBV11-2
D gene: TRBD1
clone size: -
J gene: TRBJ2-7

CDR3 DNA: TGTGCCAGCAGTCTGGACGGGCGGGAGCAGTTCTTC
CDR3 protein: CASSLDGREQFF
V gene: TRBV7-3
D gene: -
clone size: -
J gene: TRBJ2-1

CDR3 DNA: TGCGCCAGCAGCCCCGGACAGACCACAGATACGCAGTATTTT
CDR3 protein: CASSPGQTTDTQYF
V gene: TRBV5-1
D gene: -
clone size: -
J gene: TRBJ2-3

CDR3 DNA: TGTGCCAGCAGCGCGAAGCTAGCGGGAGTGGGCAATGAGCAGTTCTTC
CDR3 protein: CASSAKLAGVGNEQFF
V gene: TRBV9
D gene: TRBD2
clone size: -
J gene: TRBJ2-1

CDR3 DNA: TGCGCCAGCAGCTTGGCAGGGAGTGGTGAGCAGTTCTTC
CDR3 protein: CASSLAGSGEQFF
V gene: TRBV5-1
D gene: -
clone size: once
J gene: TRBJ2-1

CDR3 DNA: TGCGCCAGCAGCCCTCTGGTGGGGGACACTGAAGCTTTCTTT
CDR3 protein: CASSPLVGDTEAFF
V gene: TRBV5-1
D gene: -
clone size: -
J gene: TRBJ1-1

CDR3 DNA: TGTGCCAGCAGCTCCCTCTACAACTCCTACGAGCAGTACTTC
CDR3 protein: CASSSLYNSYEQYF
V gene: TRBV7-2
D gene: -
clone size: -
J gene: TRBJ2-7

CDR3 DNA: TGTGCCAGCAGTTTATGGGGGACAGATTACAATGAGCAGTTCTTC
CDR3 protein: CASSLWGTDYNEQFF
V gene: TRBV27
D gene: TRBD1
clone size: -
J gene: TRBJ2-1

CDR3 DNA: TGTGCCAGTAGTCCAGGAAACCAAGAGACCCAGTACTTC
CDR3 protein: CASSPGNQETQYF
V gene: TRBV19
D gene: -
clone size: -
J gene: TRBJ2-5

CDR3 DNA: TGCGCCAGCAAAAGGGGACTTACCGAAGAGACCCAGTACTTC
CDR3 protein: CASKRGLTEETQYF
V gene: TRBV10-1
D gene: -
clone size: -
J gene: TRBJ2-5

CDR3 DNA: TGTGCCAGCAGCTTAGGGGCTAGCTCCTACAATGAGCAGTTCTTC
CDR3 protein: CASSLGASSYNEQFF
V gene: TRBV7-2
D gene: -
clone size: once
J gene: TRBJ2-1

CDR3 DNA: TGTGCCAGCAATGGGGCGACTAGCGGCTCCTACAATGAGCAGTTCTTC
CDR3 protein: CASNGATSGSYNEQFF
V gene: TRBV11-2
D gene: TRBD2
clone size: -
J gene: TRBJ2-1

CDR3 DNA: TGTGCCAGCAGCTTAGTACCTAGTATGAGCACAGATACGCAGTATTTT
CDR3 protein: CASSLVPSMSTDTQYF
V gene: TRBV11-3
D gene: -
clone size: -
J gene: TRBJ2-3

CDR3 DNA: TGTGCCAGCAGCTTAGTGGGGACAGGGGGTTACAATGAGCAGTTCTTC
CDR3 protein: CASSLVGTGGYNEQFF
V gene: TRBV7-9
D gene: TRBD1
clone size: -
J gene: TRBJ2-1

CDR3 DNA: TGTGCCAGCAGCCCGAGCGGTGTCCACACCGGGGAGCTGTTTTTT
CDR3 protein: CASSPSGVHTGELFF
V gene: TRBV7-8
D gene: -
clone size: -
J gene: TRBJ2-2

CDR3 DNA: TGTGCCAGTAGTATAATGGTCAGGAGCTCTGGGGCCAACGTCCTGACTTTC
CDR3 protein: CASSIMVRSSGANVLTF
V gene: TRBV19
D gene: -
clone size: -
J gene: TRBJ2-6

CDR3 DNA: TGTGCCAGCACTCGGGAGGGCTACGAGCAGTACTTC
CDR3 protein: CASTREGYEQYF
V gene: TRBV6-6
D gene: TRBD2
clone size: few
J gene: TRBJ2-7

CDR3 DNA: TGTGCCAGTAGTCTTCCACAAGGGGGGTACAATGAGCAGTTCTTC
CDR3 protein: CASSLPQGGYNEQFF
V gene: TRBV19
D gene: -
clone size: -
J gene: TRBJ2-1

CDR3 DNA: TGTGCCAGCAGCGTAGACCTGACAGCTAACTATGGCTACACCTTC
CDR3 protein: CASSVDLTANYGYTF
V gene: TRBV9
D gene: -
clone size: -
J gene: TRBJ1-2

CDR3 DNA: TGTGCCTGGAGGACCCCGGGACTAGCGTCGGGGACCCAGTACTTC
CDR3 protein: CAWRTPGLASGTQYF
V gene: TRBV30
D gene: TRBD2
clone size: -
J gene: TRBJ2-5

CDR3 DNA: TGTGCCAGCAGCTGGGGTAGTCTGGCTGGGGATTCCAATGAGCAGTTCTTC
CDR3 protein: CASSWGSLAGDSNEQFF
V gene: TRBV9
D gene: -
clone size: -
J gene: TRBJ2-1

CDR3 DNA: TGTGCCAGCAGCTTGCGACCACAGGTGGTAGGGGAGCAGTACTTC
CDR3 protein: CASSLRPQVVGEQYF
V gene: TRBV5-6
D gene: -
clone size: -
J gene: TRBJ2-7

CDR3 DNA: TGTGCCAGCGGACCCTCGGCTACGAAGCAGTACTTC
CDR3 protein: CASGPSATKQYF
V gene: TRBV5-6
D gene: -
clone size: -
J gene: TRBJ2-7

CDR3 DNA: TGTGCCAGCAGTTTAGACAGGATCACCGGGGAGCTGTTTTTT
CDR3 protein: CASSLDRITGELFF
V gene: TRBV28
D gene: -
clone size: -
J gene: TRBJ2-2

CDR3 DNA: TGTGCCAGCAGTGAAGGAAGCTTGGGGCTCGGGGAGCCCCAGCATTTT
CDR3 protein: CASSEGSLGLGEPQHF
V gene: TRBV2
D gene: -
clone size: -
J gene: TRBJ1-5

CDR3 DNA: TGCGCCAGCAGCTTACAGGGGGACCTATTCTCTGGGGCCAACGTCCTGACTTTC
CDR3 protein: CASSLQGDLFSGANVLTF
V gene: TRBV5-1
D gene: TRBD1
clone size: -
J gene: TRBJ2-6

CDR3 DNA: TGTGCCAGCAGCCCTAGCGGGACAGCCCAAAACATTCAGTACTTC
CDR3 protein: CASSPSGTAQNIQYF
V gene: TRBV7-8
D gene: TRBD2
clone size: once
J gene: TRBJ2-4

CDR3 DNA: TGTGCCAGCAGCCAGGGTAAAGAGACCCAGTACTTC
CDR3 protein: CASSQGKETQYF
V gene: TRBV7-7
D gene: -
clone size: -
J gene: TRBJ2-5

CDR3 DNA: TGTGCCAGCAGCTTAGTAAGCGACCAAGAGACCCAGTACTTC
CDR3 protein: CASSLVSDQETQYF
V gene: TRBV11-3
D gene: -
clone size: -
J gene: TRBJ2-5

CDR3 DNA: TGTGCCAGCAGCTTGTTTGTGGGAGGGGGTGAAGCTTTCTTT
CDR3 protein: CASSLFVGGGEAFF
V gene: TRBV5-4
D gene: -
clone size: -
J gene: TRBJ1-1

CDR3 DNA: TGTGCCAGCAGCTTAGTTAGCACAGGGAGACAAAACATTCAGTACTTC
CDR3 protein: CASSLVSTGRQNIQYF
V gene: TRBV7-9
D gene: -
clone size: -
J gene: TRBJ2-4

CDR3 DNA: TGCAGCGTTGAACGGGGGTCCGGCTATGGCTACACCTTC
CDR3 protein: CSVERGSGYGYTF
V gene: TRBV29-1
D gene: -
clone size: -
J gene: TRBJ1-2

CDR3 DNA: TGTGCCAGCAGCCCGGGACAGAACACTGAAGCTTTCTTT
CDR3 protein: CASSPGQNTEAFF
V gene: TRBV7-9
D gene: -
clone size: once
J gene: TRBJ1-1

CDR3 DNA: TGTGCCAGCCGACAGCTCTACGAGCAGTACTTC
CDR3 protein: CASRQLYEQYF
V gene: TRBV2
D gene: -
clone size: -
J gene: TRBJ2-7

CDR3 DNA: TGTGCCAGCAGTTACATAATCACAGGGGCCCCCACTGAAGCTTTCTTT
CDR3 protein: CASSYIITGAPTEAFF
V gene: TRBV6-5
D gene: TRBD1
clone size: -
J gene: TRBJ1-1

CDR3 DNA: TGTGCCAGCCGCTCCTGGGGGGGGCTCAATGAGCAGTTCTTC
CDR3 protein: CASRSWGGLNEQFF
V gene: TRBV28
D gene: -
clone size: -
J gene: TRBJ2-1

CDR3 DNA: TGTGCCAGTAGTTTCCGGGACAGGGTTCTGGGGGGCTACACCTTC
CDR3 protein: CASSFRDRVLGGYTF
V gene: TRBV19
D gene: TRBD1
clone size: -
J gene: TRBJ1-2

CDR3 DNA: TGTGCCAGCAATCGCCCGACAGGGCTGAATTCACCCCTCCACTTT
CDR3 protein: CASNRPTGLNSPLHF
V gene: TRBV28
D gene: TRBD1
clone size: -
J gene: TRBJ1-6

CDR3 DNA: TGTGCTAGTGGTTTGGAAATGAGCAGAGTATTCACCGGGGAGCTGTTTTTT
CDR3 protein: CASGLEMSRVFTGELFF
V gene: TRBV12-5
D gene: -
clone size: -
J gene: TRBJ2-2

CDR3 DNA: TGTGCCAGTAGTGTGGGACAGGGTCAGAGAGATACGCAGTATTTT
CDR3 protein: CASSVGQGQRDTQYF
V gene: TRBV19
D gene: TRBD1
clone size: once
J gene: TRBJ2-3

CDR3 DNA: TGTGCCAGCTCACCACCGGAGGGGGGAGGCACTGAAGCTTTCTTT
CDR3 protein: CASSPPEGGGTEAFF
V gene: TRBV18
D gene: -
clone size: -
J gene: TRBJ1-1

CDR3 DNA: TGTGCCAGCAGTGGGAGAGCGGGAGGAGGGAGAGAGCAGTTCTTC
CDR3 protein: CASSGRAGGGREQFF
V gene: TRBV7-2
D gene: TRBD2
clone size: -
J gene: TRBJ2-1

CDR3 DNA: TGTGCCAGCAGTCGACAGCGATCCTACGAGCAGTACTTC
CDR3 protein: CASSRQRSYEQYF
V gene: TRBV2
D gene: -
clone size: few
J gene: TRBJ2-7